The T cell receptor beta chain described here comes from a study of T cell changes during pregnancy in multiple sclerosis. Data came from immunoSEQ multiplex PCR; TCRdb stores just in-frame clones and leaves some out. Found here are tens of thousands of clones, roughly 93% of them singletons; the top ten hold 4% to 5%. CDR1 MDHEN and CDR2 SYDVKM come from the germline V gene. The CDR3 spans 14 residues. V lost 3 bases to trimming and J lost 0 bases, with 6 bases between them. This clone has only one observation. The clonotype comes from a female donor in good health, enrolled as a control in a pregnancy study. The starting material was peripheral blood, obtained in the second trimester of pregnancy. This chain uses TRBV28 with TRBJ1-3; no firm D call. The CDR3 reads CASSFTSSGNTIYF. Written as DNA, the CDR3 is TGTGCCAGCAGTTTTACCAGCTCTGGAAACACCATATATTTT.